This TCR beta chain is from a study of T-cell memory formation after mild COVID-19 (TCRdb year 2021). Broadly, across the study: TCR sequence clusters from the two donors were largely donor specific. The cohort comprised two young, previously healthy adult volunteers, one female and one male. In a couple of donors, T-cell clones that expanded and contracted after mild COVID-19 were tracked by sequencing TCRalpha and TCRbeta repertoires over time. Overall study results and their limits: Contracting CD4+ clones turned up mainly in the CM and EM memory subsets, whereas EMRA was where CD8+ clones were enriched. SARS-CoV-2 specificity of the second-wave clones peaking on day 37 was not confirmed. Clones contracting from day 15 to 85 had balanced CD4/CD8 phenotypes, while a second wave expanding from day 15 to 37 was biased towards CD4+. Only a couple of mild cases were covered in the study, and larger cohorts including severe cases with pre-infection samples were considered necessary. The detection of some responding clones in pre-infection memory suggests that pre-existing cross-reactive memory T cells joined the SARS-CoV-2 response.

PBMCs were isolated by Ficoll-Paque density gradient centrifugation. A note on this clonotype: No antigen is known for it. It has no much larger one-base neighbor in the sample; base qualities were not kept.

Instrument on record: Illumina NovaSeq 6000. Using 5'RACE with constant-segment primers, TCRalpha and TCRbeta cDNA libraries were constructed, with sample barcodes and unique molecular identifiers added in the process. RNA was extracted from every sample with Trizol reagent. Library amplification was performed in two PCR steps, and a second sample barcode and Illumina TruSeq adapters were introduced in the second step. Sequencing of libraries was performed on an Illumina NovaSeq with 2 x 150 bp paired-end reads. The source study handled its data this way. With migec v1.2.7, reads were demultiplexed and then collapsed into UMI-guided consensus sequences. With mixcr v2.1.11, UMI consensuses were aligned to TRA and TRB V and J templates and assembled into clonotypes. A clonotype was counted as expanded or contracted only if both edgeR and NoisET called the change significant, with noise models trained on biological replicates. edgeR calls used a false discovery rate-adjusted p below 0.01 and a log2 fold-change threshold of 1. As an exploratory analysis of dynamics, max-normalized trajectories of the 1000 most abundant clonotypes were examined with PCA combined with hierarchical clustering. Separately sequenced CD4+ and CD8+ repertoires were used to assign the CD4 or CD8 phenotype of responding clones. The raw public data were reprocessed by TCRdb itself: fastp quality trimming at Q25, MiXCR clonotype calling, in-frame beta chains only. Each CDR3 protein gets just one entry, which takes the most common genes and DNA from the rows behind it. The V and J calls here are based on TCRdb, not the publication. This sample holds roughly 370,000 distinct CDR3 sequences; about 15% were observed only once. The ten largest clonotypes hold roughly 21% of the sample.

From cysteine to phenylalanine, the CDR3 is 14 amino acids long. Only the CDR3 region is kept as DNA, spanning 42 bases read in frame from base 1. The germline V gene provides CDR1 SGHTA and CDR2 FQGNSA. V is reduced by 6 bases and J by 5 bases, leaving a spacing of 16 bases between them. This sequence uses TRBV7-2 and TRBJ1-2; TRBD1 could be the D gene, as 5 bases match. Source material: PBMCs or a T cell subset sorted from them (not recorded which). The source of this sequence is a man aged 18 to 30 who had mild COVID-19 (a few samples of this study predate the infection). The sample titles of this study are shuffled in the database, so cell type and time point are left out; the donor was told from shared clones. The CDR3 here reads CASSPGIFPYGYTF. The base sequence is TGTGCCAGCAGTCCAGGGATATTCCCGTATGGCTACACCTTC. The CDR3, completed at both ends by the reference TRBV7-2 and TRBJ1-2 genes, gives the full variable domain GAGVSQSPSNKVTEKGKDVELRCDPISGHTALYWYRQSLGQGLEFLIYFQGNSAPDKSGLPSDRFSAERTGGSVSTLTIQRTQQEDSAVYLCASSPGIFPYGYTFGSGTRLTVV.